A single sample is the source of the 9 T cell receptor beta chains below, sequenced in a study of technical replicates of blood from four donors. Using immunoSEQ multiplex PCR, the repertoire was profiled, and TCRdb retains in-frame clones only, with some absent. This table has 62,000 or so clones, approximately 87% appearing once. Sequencing was carried out using PBMCs. All receptors come from a human donor in good health. Some clones in this sample may be carry-over from other donors' samples.

V is TRBV9 and J is TRBJ2-3, with D perhaps matching TRBD2 (5 bases). The CDR3 is 15 amino acids. V was pared by 2 bases and J by 0 bases, with 10 bases between. Germline V gene lookup returns CDR1 SGDLS and CDR2 YYNGEE. For the CDR3, the DNA is TGTGCCAGCAGCGTGACTACTCGAAGCACAGATACGCAGTATTTT. Translating gives CASSVTTRSTDTQYF.

Written as DNA, the CDR3 is TGTGCCAGCGCCCAACAGGGAATAGGCTATGGCTACACCTTC. It specifies CASAQQGIGYGYTF. V and J are TRBV7-2 and TRBJ1-2; TRBD1 is a possible D gene (6 bases). This CDR3 has 14 residues. The V gene's germline CDR1 is SGHTA and CDR2 FQGNSA. V dropped 8 bases and J dropped 4 bases, with 17 bases sitting between them. The entire variable domain, with the rest obtained from reference TRBV7-2 and TRBJ1-2, is as follows: GAGVSQSPSNKVTEKGKDVELRCDPISGHTALYWYRQSLGQGLEFLIYFQGNSAPDKSGLPSDRFSAERTGGSVSTLTIQRTQQEDSAVYLCASAQQGIGYGYTFGSGTRLTVV.

The chain recombines TRBV9 with TRBJ1-2, with TRBD1 as a possible D gene (6 bases). CDR3 length: 13 residues. V lost 4 bases, J lost 2 bases, and 9 bases lay in between. Germline CDR1 reads SGDLS; CDR2 reads YYNGEE. The CDR3, as DNA: TGTGCCAGCAGCACAGGACAGAACTATGGCTACACCTTC. The encoded protein is CASSTGQNYGYTF. The full variable domain, in which reference TRBV9 and TRBJ1-2 provide the parts outside the CDR3, is DSGVTQTPKHLITATGQRVTLRCSPRSGDLSVYWYQQSLDQGLQFLIQYYNGEERAKGNILERFSAQQFPDLHSELNLSSLELGDSALYFCASSTGQNYGYTFGSGTRLTVV.

The DNA of the CDR3 is TGTGCCAGTAGTAAGGAGAGACCCTCAGAGACCCAGTACTTC. Protein sequence: CASSKERPSETQYF. The V gene is TRBV19, the J gene TRBJ2-5; D is unresolved. The CDR3 contains 14 residues. V was pared by 4 bases and J by 4 bases, with 13 bases between. Germline V gene sequence: CDR1 LNHDA, CDR2 SQIVND (reference sequence).

This chain uses TRBV28 with TRBJ2-7, with a weak D call TRBD1 (6 bases). Deletions cut 4 bases from V and 2 bases from J, with 12 bases between. The germline CDR1 and CDR2 sequences are MDHEN and SYDVKM. The CDR3 consists of 14 residues. CDR3 DNA: TGTGCCAGCAGTTCCCACAGGGCCACCTACGAGCAGTACTTC. Protein product: CASSSHRATYEQYF.

The chain joins TRBV19 to TRBJ2-2; 11 bases agree with TRBD1. Germline CDR1 LNHDA, CDR2 SQIVND (reference sequence). V trimming: 3 bases; J trimming: 7 bases; junction bases outside the gene matches: 4. The CDR3 loop spans 15 amino acids. The CDR3 protein is CASSMGQGVIGELFF. CDR3 DNA: TGTGCCAGTAGTATGGGACAGGGGGTCATCGGGGAGCTGTTTTTT.

The chain is built from TRBV29-1 and TRBJ2-2; 8 bases align to TRBD1. Germline V gene data show CDR1 as SQVTM and CDR2 as ANQGSEA. The CDR3 is 15 residues long. J gave up 4 bases and V 5 bases, and 9 bases lay outside the gene matches. The CDR3 here is CSVRYQGAITGELFF. CDR3 coding DNA: TGCAGCGTTCGGTATCAGGGGGCGATCACCGGGGAGCTGTTTTTT.

The chain carries TRBV5-6 and TRBJ1-1; TRBD1 is a possible D gene (5 bases). The CDR3 runs to 15 residues. The germline V gene has CDR1 SGHDT and CDR2 YYEEEE. V lost 1 base and J 3 bases, leaving 13 bases between the germline ends. The CDR3 protein is CASSLWNQGDTEAFF. CDR3 DNA sequence: TGTGCCAGCAGCTTGTGGAATCAGGGTGACACTGAAGCTTTCTTT.

The chain carries TRBV9 and TRBJ2-7; a possible D gene is TRBD2 (6 bases). V was shortened by 0 bases and J by 2 bases, with 9 bases between the two germline ends. The CDR3 totals 14 residues. Germline lookup yields CDR1 SGDLS and CDR2 YYNGEE. CDR3 amino acids: CASSVGGLTYEQYF. In DNA form, the CDR3 reads TGTGCCAGCAGCGTAGGTGGACTAACCTACGAGCAGTACTTC.